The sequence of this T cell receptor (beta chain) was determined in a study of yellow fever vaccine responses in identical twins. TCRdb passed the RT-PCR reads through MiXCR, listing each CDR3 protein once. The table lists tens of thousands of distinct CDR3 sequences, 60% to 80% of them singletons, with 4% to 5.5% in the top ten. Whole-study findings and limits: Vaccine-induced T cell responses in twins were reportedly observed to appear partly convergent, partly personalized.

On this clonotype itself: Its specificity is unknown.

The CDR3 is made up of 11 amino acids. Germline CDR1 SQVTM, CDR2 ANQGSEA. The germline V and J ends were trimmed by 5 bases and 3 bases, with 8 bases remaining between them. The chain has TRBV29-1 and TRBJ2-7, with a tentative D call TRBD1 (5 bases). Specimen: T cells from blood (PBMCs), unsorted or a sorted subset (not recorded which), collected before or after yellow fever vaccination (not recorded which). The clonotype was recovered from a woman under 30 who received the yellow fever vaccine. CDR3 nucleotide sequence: TGCAGCGTTATGGACAACTACGAGCAGTACTTC. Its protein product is CSVMDNYEQYF.